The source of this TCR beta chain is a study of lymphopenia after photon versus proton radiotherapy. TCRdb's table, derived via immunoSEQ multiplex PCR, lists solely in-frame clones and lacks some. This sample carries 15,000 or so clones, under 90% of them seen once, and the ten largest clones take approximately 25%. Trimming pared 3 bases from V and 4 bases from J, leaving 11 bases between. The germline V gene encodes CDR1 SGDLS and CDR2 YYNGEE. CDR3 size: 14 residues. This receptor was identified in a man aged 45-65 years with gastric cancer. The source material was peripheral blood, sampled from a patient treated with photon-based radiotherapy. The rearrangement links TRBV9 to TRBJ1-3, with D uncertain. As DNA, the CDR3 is TGTGCCAGCAGCGCAGGATCCGCCGGAAACACCATATATTTT. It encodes CASSAGSAGNTIYF.